This T cell receptor (beta chain) was identified in a study of blood T cell repertoires in COVID-19. About the research overall: Italy, Spain and the United States were the sources of the convalescent and acute COVID-19 samples. In each case, the material was cDNA or gDNA derived from T cells, B-cell-depleted T cells, or PBMCs.

Germline V gene lookup returns CDR1 SGHKS and CDR2 YYEKEE (reference sequence). The CDR3 has 16 residues. V shed 3 bases and J shed 1 base, with 16 bases lying between them. Assignment of participants to cohorts was predicated upon participant-reported clinical history. Original methodology: The authors estimated nucleated cell counts from reference gene primer amplification. Assay: immunoSEQ multiplex PCR; the TCRdb copy retains only in-frame clones and omits some. For V, J and clone size, that table is used; D and trimming come from the DNA. The profile covers 200,000 or so clones, with 88% appearing a single time and around 2.7% taken by the ten largest.

This chain links TRBV5-5 with TRBJ1-1; D is uncertain. The sample taken for sequencing was PBMCs or T cells enriched from blood (not recorded which). This receptor was identified in a woman aged 30 to 39 who had recovered from COVID-19. The CDR3 reads CASSSPLWSSNTEAFF. The CDR3 DNA sequence: TGTGCCAGCAGCTCCCCTTTATGGAGTTCGAACACTGAAGCTTTCTTT.